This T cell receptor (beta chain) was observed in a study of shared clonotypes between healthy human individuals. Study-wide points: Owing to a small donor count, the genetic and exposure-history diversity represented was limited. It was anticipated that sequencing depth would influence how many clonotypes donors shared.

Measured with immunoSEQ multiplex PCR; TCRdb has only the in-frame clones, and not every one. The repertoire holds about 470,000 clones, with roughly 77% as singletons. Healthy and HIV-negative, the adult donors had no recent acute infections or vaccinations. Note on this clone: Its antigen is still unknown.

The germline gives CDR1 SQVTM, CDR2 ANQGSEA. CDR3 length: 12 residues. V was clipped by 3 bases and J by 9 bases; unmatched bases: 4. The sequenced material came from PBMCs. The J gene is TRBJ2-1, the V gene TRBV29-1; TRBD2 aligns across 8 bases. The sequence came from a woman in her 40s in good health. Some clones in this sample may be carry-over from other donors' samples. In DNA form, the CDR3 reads TGCAGCGTTGATAAAACTAGCGGTGAGCAGTTCTTC. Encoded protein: CSVDKTSGEQFF.